The rows below give T cell receptor beta chains drawn from one sample of a study of blood T cell repertoires in COVID-19. This table comes from immunoSEQ multiplex PCR, and its TCRdb copy is limited to in-frame clones, with some not included. The repertoire holds roughly 200,000 clones, with about 88% as singletons. The sample comprised peripheral blood. The receptors stem from a man in his forties or fifties with active or convalescent COVID-19. The CDR3 runs from the conserved cysteine through the conserved F or W. A D gene is named only where the DNA matches it firmly. Size values are once, few and many counts, or a class for expanded clones, and some rows have none.

j_call v_call d_call clone_size cdr3_nt cdr3_aa
TRBJ1-1 TRBV19 - - TGTGCCAGTAGTATATTGGGGGGGTCGGGCACTGAAGCTTTCTTT CASSILGGSGTEAFF
TRBJ1-2 TRBV20-1 - - TGCAGTGCTAGTACACTTGCATCGGGGAGAGATAGAGGCTACACCTTC CSASTLASGRDRGYTF
TRBJ2-1 TRBV5-1 TRBD2 - TGCGCCAGCAGCTTGGCCCCTAGCGGGTCTTACAATGAGCAGTTCTTC CASSLAPSGSYNEQFF
TRBJ1-1 TRBV7-3 TRBD1 - TGTGCCAGCAGCTTAAGTATCTTAGGGACAGCGCTATTCATGAACACTGAAGCTTTCTTT CASSLSILGTALFMNTEAFF
TRBJ1-6 TRBV28 - - TGTGCCAGTCGACCCAGGACAATAAATTCACCCCTCCACTTT CASRPRTINSPLHF
TRBJ2-7 TRBV2 TRBD1 - TGTGCCATACACAGGGGGCACGAGCAGTACTTC CAIHRGHEQYF
TRBJ2-2 TRBV29-1 - - TGCAGCGTTGTCTCACTTCGGGGCACCGGGGAGCTGTTTTTT CSVVSLRGTGELFF
TRBJ2-5 TRBV15 - - TGTGCCACCAGCAGAGGTAAACAAGAGACCCAGTACTTC CATSRGKQETQYF
TRBJ1-1 TRBV7-8 - - TGTGCCAGCCAAACGGAGAGAACGAACACTGAAGCTTTCTTT CASQTERTNTEAFF
TRBJ1-1 TRBV2 - once TGTGCCAGCAGTGTTTTGGCAGACACTGAAGCTTTCTTT CASSVLADTEAFF
TRBJ1-5 TRBV25-1 - - TGTGCCAGCAGTGAATACAAGGAGGTCTGTTTGTGTAATCAGCCCCAGCATTTT CASSEYKEVCLCNQPQHF
TRBJ2-5 TRBV7-9 - once TGTGCCAGCAGCTCCAAGGGGCCGGCCTGGTACCAAGAGACCCAGTACTTC CASSSKGPAWYQETQYF
TRBJ1-2 TRBV6-2/TRBV6-3 TRBD1 few TGTGCCAGCAGTTACGGAGGGACAGCCAACTATGGCTACACCTTC CASSYGGTANYGYTF
TRBJ2-2 TRBV5-6 TRBD1 - TGTGCCAGCAGCTTTCAGGGGGCTTCCACCGGGGAGCTGTTTTTT CASSFQGASTGELFF
TRBJ2-1 TRBV12-5 - - TGTGCTAGTGGTTTGGATCGGCCAGGTGAGCAGTTCTTC CASGLDRPGEQFF
TRBJ2-5 TRBV27 TRBD1 - TGTGCCAGCAGTCGCCGTGGGACAGGCGGAGAGACCCAGTACTTC CASSRRGTGGETQYF
TRBJ2-1 TRBV24-1 TRBD2 - TGTGCCACCAGTGAGGCTAGCGGGAACTCCTACAATGAGCAGTTCTTC CATSEASGNSYNEQFF
TRBJ2-7 TRBV2 - once TGTGCCAGCAGACTCCGGTGGCAGGGTACCTACGAGCAGTACTTC CASRLRWQGTYEQYF
TRBJ1-2 TRBV12-3/TRBV12-4 - few TGTGCCAGCAGTTCCTTTCAAGCACTTGGCTACACCTTC CASSSFQALGYTF
TRBJ2-2 TRBV11-2 - few TGTGCCAGCAGTTACAGGGTCACGGACACCGGGGAGCTGTTTTTT CASSYRVTDTGELFF
TRBJ2-1 TRBV11-2 TRBD1 - TGTGCCAGCAGCTCTAACATTATCGGGACAGCGAACAATGAGCAGTTCTTC CASSSNIIGTANNEQFF
TRBJ2-5 TRBV24-1 TRBD1 - TGTGCCACCAGGGCTACAGGGGGCGTGGAGACCCAGTACTTC CATRATGGVETQYF
TRBJ2-1 TRBV7-9 TRBD1 many TGTGCCAGCAGCCAGTCGGGACAGGGCTTGGGGGAGCAGTTCTTC CASSQSGQGLGEQFF
TRBJ2-6 TRBV29-1 - - TGCAGCGTCGGGGTAACTGGGGCCAACGTCCTGACTTTC CSVGVTGANVLTF
TRBJ1-5 TRBV5-5 TRBD1 few TGTGCCAGCAGGGACAGGTTGAATCAGCCCCAGCATTTT CASRDRLNQPQHF
TRBJ2-3 TRBV7-7 - - TGTGCCAGCAGCTTCCAAGTAGCCGGCACAGATACGCAGTATTTT CASSFQVAGTDTQYF
TRBJ2-7 TRBV6-6 TRBD1 - TGTGCCAGCAGTTCCTCCCGGACAGGTTCCTACGAGCAGTACTTC CASSSSRTGSYEQYF
TRBJ2-7 TRBV7-2 - - TGTGCCAGCAGCCCGTTTGGGGGCGACGAGCAGTACTTC CASSPFGGDEQYF
TRBJ1-2 TRBV6-5 TRBD1 - TGTGCCAGCTCGGCAGGGGGCAGTTTGTACTATGGCTACACCTTC CASSAGGSLYYGYTF